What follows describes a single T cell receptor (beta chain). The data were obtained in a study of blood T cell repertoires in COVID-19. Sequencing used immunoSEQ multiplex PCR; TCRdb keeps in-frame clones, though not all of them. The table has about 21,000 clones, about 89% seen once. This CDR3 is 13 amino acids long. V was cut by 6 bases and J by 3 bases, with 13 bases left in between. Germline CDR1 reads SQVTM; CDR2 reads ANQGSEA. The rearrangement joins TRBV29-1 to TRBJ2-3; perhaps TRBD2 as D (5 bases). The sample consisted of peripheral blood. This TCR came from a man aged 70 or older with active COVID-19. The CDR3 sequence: CSVRRSGTDTQYF. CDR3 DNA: TGCAGCGTCCGGAGGTCCGGGACAGATACGCAGTATTTT.